This T cell receptor (beta chain) was recorded in a study of cytomegalovirus exposure and HLA in healthy donors. Regarding the study as a whole: Accounts indicate the classifier identified cytomegalovirus status with strong specificity and sensitivity. When a later analysis was performed, an Asian-associated ancestry cluster reportedly had fewer N-insertions than the approximately 690-donor mean. In presence/absence analyses, roughly uniform sequencing depth across donors was assumed.

This CDR3 is 12 amino acids long. Germline CDR1 reads SGHNT; CDR2 reads YYREEE (reference sequence). The junction had 4 bases not matched to a gene; V was cut back by 10 bases and J by 2 bases. In the case of this clone: Antigen: not known.

PCR employed 60 Vbeta and 13 Jbeta primers. TCRdb's table, derived via immunoSEQ multiplex PCR, lists solely in-frame clones and lacks some. The repertoire holds some 130,000 clones, with approximately 82% as singletons. The sample comprised PBMCs. The gene calls are TRBV5-4 and TRBJ2-3; TRBD1 matches at 7 bases. This TCR derives from a boy aged 2 to 9 in good health and CMV-seronegative. The CDR3 here is CAFQGDTDTQYF. CDR3 nucleotides: TGTGCCTTCCAGGGGGACACAGATACGCAGTATTTT.